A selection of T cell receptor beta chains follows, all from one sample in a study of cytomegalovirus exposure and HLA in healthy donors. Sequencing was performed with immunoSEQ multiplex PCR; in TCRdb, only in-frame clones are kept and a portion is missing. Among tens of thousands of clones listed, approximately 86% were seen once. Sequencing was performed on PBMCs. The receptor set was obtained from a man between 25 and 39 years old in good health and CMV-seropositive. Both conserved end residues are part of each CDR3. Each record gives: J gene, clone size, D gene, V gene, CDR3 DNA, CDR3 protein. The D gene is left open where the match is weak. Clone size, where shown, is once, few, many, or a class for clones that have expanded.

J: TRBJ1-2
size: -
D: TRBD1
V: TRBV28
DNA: TGTGCCAGCCTTATACTTACGGGACAGGGGCCCTACGGCTACACCTTC
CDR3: CASLILTGQGPYGYTF

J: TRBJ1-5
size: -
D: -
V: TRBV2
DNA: TGTGCCAGCAGTGAACCCGACTGGTGGGGCGATCAGCCCCAGCATTTT
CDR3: CASSEPDWWGDQPQHF

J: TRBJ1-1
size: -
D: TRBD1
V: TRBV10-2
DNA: TGCGCCACAACAGGGGGCGGTATCGGCACTGAAGCTTTCTTT
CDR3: CATTGGGIGTEAFF

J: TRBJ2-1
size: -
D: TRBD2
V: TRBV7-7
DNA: TGTGCTAGCAGCTTATTTCCCCCAACTAGCGGGAGTAGCAATGAGCAGTTCTTC
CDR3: CASSLFPPTSGSSNEQFF

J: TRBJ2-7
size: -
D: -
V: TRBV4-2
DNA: TGTGCCAGCAGACCCCCGGGGGACGGAGCGCAGTACTTC
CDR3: CASRPPGDGAQYF

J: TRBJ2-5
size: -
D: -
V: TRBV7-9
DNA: TGTGCCAGCAGCTTAGAGGGGGGGGTTGCGACGACCCAGTACTTC
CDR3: CASSLEGGVATTQYF

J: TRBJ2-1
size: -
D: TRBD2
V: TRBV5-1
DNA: TGCGCCAGCACCATCCTCCCTGGCGGGAGCTCCTACAATGAGCAGTTCTTC
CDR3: CASTILPGGSSYNEQFF

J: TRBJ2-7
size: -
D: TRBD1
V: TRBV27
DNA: TGTGCCAGCAGTCCGCTACAGGGGAACAGGCAGTACTTC
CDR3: CASSPLQGNRQYF

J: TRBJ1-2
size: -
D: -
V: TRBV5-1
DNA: TGCGCCAGCAGCCAGGGGCCCTATGGCTACACCTTC
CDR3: CASSQGPYGYTF

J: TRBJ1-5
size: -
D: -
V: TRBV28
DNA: TGTGCCAGCAGTTTCGGGGTCTTGATAAGCAATCAGCCCCAGCATTTT
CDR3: CASSFGVLISNQPQHF

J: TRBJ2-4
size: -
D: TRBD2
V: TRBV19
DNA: TGTGCCAGTAGTATAGGACTAGCGGTGACCCTAGCCAAAAACATTCAGTACTTC
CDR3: CASSIGLAVTLAKNIQYF

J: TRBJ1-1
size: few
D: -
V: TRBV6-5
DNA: TGTGCCAGCAGTTACTCAACAGGGCTATTGAACACTGAAGCTTTCTTT
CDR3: CASSYSTGLLNTEAFF

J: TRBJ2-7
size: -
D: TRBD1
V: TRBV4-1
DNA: TGCGCCAGCAGCCAAAGGACAGGAGAATACGAGCAGTACTTC
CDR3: CASSQRTGEYEQYF

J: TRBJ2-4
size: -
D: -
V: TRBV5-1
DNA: TGCGCCAGCAGCTTGGCCTTGGCTGGCGGAAACATTCAGTACTTC
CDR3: CASSLALAGGNIQYF

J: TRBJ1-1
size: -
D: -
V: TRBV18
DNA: TGTGCCAGCTCACCACGACAGAACACTGAAGCTTTCTTT
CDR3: CASSPRQNTEAFF

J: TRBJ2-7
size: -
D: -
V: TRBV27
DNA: TGTGCCAGCAGTTCCCAGACAGGCTGGTTCAACGAGCAGTACTTC
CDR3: CASSSQTGWFNEQYF

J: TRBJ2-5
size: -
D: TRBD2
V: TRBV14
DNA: TGTGCCAGCAGCCACCCCCTTAGCGGGCGGCCTGAGACCCAGTACTTC
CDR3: CASSHPLSGRPETQYF

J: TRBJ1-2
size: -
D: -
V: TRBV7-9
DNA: TGTGCCAGCAGCTTAGAAATAGGGAGAGGTGACTATGGCTACACCTTC
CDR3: CASSLEIGRGDYGYTF